This T cell receptor beta chain was sequenced during a study of blood T cell repertoires in COVID-19. About the research overall: Sources were T cells, B-cell-depleted T cells, or PBMCs; the material itself was cDNA or gDNA.

In the authors' methods: From reference gene primer amplification, estimates of nucleated cell counts were derived. Only in-frame clones appear in the TCRdb table, and some are missing; sequencing was by immunoSEQ multiplex PCR. D and trimming come from the DNA, and the V and J calls and clone size come from that table. This table holds approximately 200,000 clones, about nine tenths found once. Residents of approximately 25 US areas, aged about 18 to 89 years, made up the participants. This TCR derives from a woman in her 30s who had recovered from COVID-19. The specimen was PBMCs or T cells enriched from blood (not recorded which).

The CDR3 region has the DNA TGTGCCAGCAGCCCTGGGCTAGCGGGACCCGAAGAGACCCAGTACTTC. Encoded protein: CASSPGLAGPEETQYF. The J gene is TRBJ2-5, the V gene TRBV11-2; 9 bases are shared with TRBD2. Per the germline V gene, CDR1 is SGHAT and CDR2 is FQNNGV. The V segment lost 5 bases and the J segment 3 bases; nucleotides outside the gene matches: 10. This CDR3 region has 16 residues.